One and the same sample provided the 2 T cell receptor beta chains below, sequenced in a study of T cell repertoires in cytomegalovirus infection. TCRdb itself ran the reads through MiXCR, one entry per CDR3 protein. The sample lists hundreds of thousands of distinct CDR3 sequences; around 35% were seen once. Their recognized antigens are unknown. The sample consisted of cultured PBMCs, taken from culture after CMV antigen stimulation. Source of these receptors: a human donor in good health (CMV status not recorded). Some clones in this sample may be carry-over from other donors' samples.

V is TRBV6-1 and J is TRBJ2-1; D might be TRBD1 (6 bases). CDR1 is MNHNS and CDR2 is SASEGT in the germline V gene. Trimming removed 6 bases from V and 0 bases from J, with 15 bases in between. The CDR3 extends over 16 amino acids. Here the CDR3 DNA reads TGTGCCAGCAGGGTTTTGGGGGCTCCCTCCTACAATGAGCAGTTCTTC. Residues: CASRVLGAPSYNEQFF.

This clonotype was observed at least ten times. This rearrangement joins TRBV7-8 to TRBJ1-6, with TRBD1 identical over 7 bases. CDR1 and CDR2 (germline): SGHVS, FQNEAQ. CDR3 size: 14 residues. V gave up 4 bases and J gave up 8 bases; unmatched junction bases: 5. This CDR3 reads CASSSTGIYSPLHF. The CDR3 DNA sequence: TGTGCCAGCAGCTCGACAGGGATCTATTCACCCCTCCACTTT.